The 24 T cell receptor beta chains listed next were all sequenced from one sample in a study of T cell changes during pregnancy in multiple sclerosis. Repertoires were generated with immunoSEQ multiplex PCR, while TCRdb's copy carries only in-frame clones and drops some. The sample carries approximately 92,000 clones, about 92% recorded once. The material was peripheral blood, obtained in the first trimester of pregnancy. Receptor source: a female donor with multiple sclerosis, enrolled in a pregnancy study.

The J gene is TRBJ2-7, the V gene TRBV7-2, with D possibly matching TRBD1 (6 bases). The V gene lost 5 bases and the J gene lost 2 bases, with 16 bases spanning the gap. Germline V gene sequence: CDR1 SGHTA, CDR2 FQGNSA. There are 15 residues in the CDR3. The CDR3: CASSPFGDTAYEQYF. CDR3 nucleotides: TGTGCCAGCAGCCCCTTTGGGGACACGGCCTACGAGCAGTACTTC.

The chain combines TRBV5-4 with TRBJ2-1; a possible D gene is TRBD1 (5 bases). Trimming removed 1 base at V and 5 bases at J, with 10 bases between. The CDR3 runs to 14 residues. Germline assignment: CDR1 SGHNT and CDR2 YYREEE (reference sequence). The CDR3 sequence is CASSLTGDHNEQFF. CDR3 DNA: TGTGCCAGCAGCTTGACAGGCGACCACAATGAGCAGTTCTTC.

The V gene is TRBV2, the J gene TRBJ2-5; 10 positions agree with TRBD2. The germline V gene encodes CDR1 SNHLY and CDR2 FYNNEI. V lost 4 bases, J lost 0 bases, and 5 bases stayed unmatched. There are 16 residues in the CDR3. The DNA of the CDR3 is TGTGCCAGCAGTGCGGTAGCGGGAGGTTACCAAGAGACCCAGTACTTC. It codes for CASSAVAGGYQETQYF.

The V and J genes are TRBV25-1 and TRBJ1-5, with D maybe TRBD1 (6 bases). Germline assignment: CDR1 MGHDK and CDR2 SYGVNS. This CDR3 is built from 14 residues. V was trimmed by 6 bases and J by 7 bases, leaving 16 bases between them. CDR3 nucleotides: TGTGCCAGCAGAGGAGCAGGGGAGGGCCAGCCCCAGCATTTT. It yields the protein CASRGAGEGQPQHF.

The DNA of the CDR3 is TGTGCCAGCAGCTTGAGATCCTACGGGAACACAGATACGCAGTATTTT. This encodes CASSLRSYGNTDTQYF. This chain joins TRBV5-4 and TRBJ2-3; maybe TRBD2 (5 bases). The CDR3 has 16 amino acids. The germline V gene has CDR1 SGHNT and CDR2 YYREEE (reference sequence). The germline V and J ends were trimmed by 1 base and 2 bases, with 14 bases remaining between them.

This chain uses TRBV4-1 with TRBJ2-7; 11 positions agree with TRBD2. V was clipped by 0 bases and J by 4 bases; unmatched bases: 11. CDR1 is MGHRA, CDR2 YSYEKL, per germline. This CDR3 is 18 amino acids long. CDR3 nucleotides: TGCGCCAGCAGCCAAGACGACGGACTAGCGGGCCTTTCGTACGAGCAGTACTTC. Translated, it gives CASSQDDGLAGLSYEQYF.

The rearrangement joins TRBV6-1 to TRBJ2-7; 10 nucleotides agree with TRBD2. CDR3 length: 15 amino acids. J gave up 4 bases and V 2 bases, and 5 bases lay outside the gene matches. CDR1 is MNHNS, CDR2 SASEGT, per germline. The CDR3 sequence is CASSENGLAAYEQYF. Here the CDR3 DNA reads TGTGCCAGCAGTGAAAACGGACTAGCGGCGTACGAGCAGTACTTC.

This CDR3 reads CASSSSQGANIQYF. The CDR3 coding sequence is TGTGCCAGCAGCTCTTCACAGGGAGCGAACATTCAGTACTTC. The V gene is TRBV7-9, the J gene TRBJ2-4; possibly TRBD1 for D (6 bases). The germline V gene has CDR1 SEHNR and CDR2 FQNEAQ (reference sequence). The V and J ends lost 4 bases and 7 bases respectively, with 14 bases between them. The CDR3 totals 14 residues.

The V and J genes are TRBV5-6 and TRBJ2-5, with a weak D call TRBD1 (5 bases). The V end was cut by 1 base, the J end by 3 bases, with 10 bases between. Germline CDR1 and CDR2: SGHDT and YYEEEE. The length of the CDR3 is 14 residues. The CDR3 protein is CASSLSPTEETQYF. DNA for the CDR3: TGTGCCAGCAGCTTGTCCCCGACAGAAGAGACCCAGTACTTC. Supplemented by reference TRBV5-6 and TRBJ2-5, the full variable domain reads DAGVTQSPTHLIKTRGQQVTLRCSPKSGHDTVSWYQQALGQGPQFIFQYYEEEERQRGNFPDRFSGHQFPNYSSELNVNALLLGDSALYLCASSLSPTEETQYFGPGTRLLVL.

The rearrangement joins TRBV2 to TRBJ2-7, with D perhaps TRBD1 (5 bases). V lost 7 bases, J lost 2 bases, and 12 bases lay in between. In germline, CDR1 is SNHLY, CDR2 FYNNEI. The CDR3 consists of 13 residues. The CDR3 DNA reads TGTGCCAGCACAGGGCCCGGAACCTACGAGCAGTACTTC. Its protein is CASTGPGTYEQYF.

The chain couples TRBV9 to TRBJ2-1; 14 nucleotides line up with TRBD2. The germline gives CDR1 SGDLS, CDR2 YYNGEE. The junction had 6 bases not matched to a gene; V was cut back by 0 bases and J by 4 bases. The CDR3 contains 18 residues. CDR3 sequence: CASSVGGTSGSTYNEQFF. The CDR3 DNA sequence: TGTGCCAGCAGCGTAGGGGGGACTAGCGGGAGCACATACAATGAGCAGTTCTTC. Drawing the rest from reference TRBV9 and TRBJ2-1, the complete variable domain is DSGVTQTPKHLITATGQRVTLRCSPRSGDLSVYWYQQSLDQGLQFLIQYYNGEERAKGNILERFSAQQFPDLHSELNLSSLELGDSALYFCASSVGGTSGSTYNEQFFGPGTRLTVL.

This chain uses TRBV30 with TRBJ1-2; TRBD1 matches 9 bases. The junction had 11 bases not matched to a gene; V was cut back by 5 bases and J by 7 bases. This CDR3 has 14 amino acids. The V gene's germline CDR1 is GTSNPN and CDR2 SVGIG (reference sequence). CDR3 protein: CAWYRDRASSGYTF. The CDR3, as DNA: TGTGCCTGGTATAGGGACAGGGCTTCTAGTGGCTACACCTTC. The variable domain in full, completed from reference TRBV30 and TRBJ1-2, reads SQTIHQWPATLVQPVGSPLSLECTVEGTSNPNLYWYRQAAGRGLQLLFYSVGIGQISSEVPQNLSASRPQDRQFILSSKKLLLSDSGFYLCAWYRDRASSGYTFGSGTRLTVV.

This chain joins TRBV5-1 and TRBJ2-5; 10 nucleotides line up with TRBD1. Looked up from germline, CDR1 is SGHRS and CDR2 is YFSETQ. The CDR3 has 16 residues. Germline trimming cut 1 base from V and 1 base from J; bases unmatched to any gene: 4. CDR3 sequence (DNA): TGCGCCAGCAGCTTGACCGGGACAGGGGCCCAAGAGACCCAGTACTTC. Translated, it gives CASSLTGTGAQETQYF.

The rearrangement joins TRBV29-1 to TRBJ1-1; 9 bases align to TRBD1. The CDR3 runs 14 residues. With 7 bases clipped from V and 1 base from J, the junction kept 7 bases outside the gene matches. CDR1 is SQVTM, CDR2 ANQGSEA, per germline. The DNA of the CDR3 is TGCAGCGCTAAGGGGGGACAGGGGAACACTGAAGCTTTCTTT. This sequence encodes CSAKGGQGNTEAFF. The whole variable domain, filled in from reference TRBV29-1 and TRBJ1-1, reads SAVISQKPSRDICQRGTSLTIQCQVDSQVTMMFWYRQQPGQSLTLIATANQGSEATYESGFVIDKFPISRPNLTFSTLTVSNMSPEDSSIYLCSAKGGQGNTEAFFGQGTRLTVV.

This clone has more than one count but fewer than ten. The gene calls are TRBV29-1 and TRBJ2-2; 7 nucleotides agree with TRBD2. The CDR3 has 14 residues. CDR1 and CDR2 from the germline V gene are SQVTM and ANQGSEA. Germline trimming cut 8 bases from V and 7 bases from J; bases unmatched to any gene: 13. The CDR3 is CSSSLGGLGGELFF. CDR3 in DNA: TGCAGCTCCTCCCTGGGGGGGTTAGGCGGGGAGCTGTTTTTT.

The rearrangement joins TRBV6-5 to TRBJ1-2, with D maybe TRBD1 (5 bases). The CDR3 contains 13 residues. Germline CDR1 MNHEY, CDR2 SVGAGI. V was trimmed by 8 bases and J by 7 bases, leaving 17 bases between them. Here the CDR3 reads CASGSAGVPGYTF. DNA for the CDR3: TGTGCCAGCGGTAGTGCGGGGGTTCCTGGCTACACCTTC.

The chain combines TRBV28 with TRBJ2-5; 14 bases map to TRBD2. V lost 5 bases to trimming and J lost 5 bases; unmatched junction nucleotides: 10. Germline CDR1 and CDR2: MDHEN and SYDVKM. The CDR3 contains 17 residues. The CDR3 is CASSLTGLAGESETQYF. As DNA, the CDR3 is TGTGCCAGCAGTCTCACGGGACTAGCGGGAGAATCGGAGACCCAGTACTTC.

This CDR3 is CASGEQGATYEQYF. CDR3 nucleotides: TGTGCCAGCGGAGAACAGGGCGCCACTTACGAGCAGTACTTC. The genes are TRBV6-5 and TRBJ2-7, with a tentative D call TRBD1 (6 bases). Germline V lookup: CDR1 MNHEY, CDR2 SVGAGI. The CDR3 totals 14 residues. Trimming took 8 bases from V and 4 from J, leaving 18 bases between them.

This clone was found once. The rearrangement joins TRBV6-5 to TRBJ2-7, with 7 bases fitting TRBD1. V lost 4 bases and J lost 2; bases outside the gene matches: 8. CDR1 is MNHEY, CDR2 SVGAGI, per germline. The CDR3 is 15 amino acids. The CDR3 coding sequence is TGTGCCAGCAGTTTAGGGCAGGGGGATACCTACGAGCAGTACTTC. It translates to CASSLGQGDTYEQYF.

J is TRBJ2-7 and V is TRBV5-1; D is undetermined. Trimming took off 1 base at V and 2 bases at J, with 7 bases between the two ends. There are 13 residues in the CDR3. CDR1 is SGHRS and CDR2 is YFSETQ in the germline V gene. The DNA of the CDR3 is TGCGCCAGCAGCTTGCAAGACACCTACGAGCAGTACTTC. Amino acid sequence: CASSLQDTYEQYF. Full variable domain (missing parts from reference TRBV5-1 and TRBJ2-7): KAGVTQTPRYLIKTRGQQVTLSCSPISGHRSVSWYQQTPGQGLQFLFEYFSETQRNKGNFPGRFSGRQFSNSRSEMNVSTLELGDSALYLCASSLQDTYEQYFGPGTRLTVT.

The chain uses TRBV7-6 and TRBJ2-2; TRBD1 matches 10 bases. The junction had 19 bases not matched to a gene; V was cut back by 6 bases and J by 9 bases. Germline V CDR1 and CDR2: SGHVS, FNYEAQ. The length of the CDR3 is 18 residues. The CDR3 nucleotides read TGTGCCAGCAGGGGACAGGGGAGTTGGTCCTCTCCAAGCCGGGAGCTGTTTTTT. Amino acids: CASRGQGSWSSPSRELFF.

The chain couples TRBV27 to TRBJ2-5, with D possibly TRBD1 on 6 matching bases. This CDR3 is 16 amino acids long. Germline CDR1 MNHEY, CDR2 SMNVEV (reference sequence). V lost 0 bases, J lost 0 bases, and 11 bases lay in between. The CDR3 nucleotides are TGTGCCAGCAGTTTATCGACAGGAGTGTACCAAGAGACCCAGTACTTC. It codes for CASSLSTGVYQETQYF.

CDR3 in DNA: TGTGCCAGCAGCCCCCGACAGGGCCGCTACGAGCAGTACTTC. This sequence encodes CASSPRQGRYEQYF. V and J are TRBV27 and TRBJ2-7; 7 positions match TRBD1. V trimming: 6 bases; J trimming: 3 bases; junction bases outside the gene matches: 8. CDR3 length: 14 amino acids. Germline CDR1 is MNHEY and CDR2 is SMNVEV (reference sequence).

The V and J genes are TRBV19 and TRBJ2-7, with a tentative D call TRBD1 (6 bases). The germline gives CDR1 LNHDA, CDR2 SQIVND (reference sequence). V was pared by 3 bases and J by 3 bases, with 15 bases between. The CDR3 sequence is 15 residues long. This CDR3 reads CASSILLTGNYEQYF. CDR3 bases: TGTGCCAGTAGTATCCTTCTGACAGGAAACTACGAGCAGTACTTC.